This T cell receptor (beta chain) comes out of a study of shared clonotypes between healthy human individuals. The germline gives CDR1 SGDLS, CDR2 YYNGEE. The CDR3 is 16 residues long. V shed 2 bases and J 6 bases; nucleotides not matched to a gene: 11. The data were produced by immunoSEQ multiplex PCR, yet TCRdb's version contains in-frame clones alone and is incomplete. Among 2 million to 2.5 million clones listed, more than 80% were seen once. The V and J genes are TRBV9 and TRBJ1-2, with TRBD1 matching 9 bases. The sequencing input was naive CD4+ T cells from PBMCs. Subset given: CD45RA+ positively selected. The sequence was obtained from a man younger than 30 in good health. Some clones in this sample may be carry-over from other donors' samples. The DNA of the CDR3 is TGTGCCAGCAGCGTTACAGGGGGCGCCGTTAAGGATGGCTACACCTTC. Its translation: CASSVTGGAVKDGYTF. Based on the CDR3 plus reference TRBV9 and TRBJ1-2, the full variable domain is DSGVTQTPKHLITATGQRVTLRCSPRSGDLSVYWYQQSLDQGLQFLIQYYNGEERAKGNILERFSAQQFPDLHSELNLSSLELGDSALYFCASSVTGGAVKDGYTFGSGTRLTVV.